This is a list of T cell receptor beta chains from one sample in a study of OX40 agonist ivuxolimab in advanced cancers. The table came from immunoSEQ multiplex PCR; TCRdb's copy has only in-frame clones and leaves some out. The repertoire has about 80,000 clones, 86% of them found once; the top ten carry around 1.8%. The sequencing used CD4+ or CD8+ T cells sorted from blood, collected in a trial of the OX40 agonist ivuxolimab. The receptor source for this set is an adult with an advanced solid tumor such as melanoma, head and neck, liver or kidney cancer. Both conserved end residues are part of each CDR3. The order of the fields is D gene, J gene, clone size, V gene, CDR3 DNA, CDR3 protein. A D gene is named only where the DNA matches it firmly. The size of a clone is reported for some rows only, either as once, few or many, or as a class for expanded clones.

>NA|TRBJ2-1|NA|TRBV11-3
TGTGCCAGCAGCTCGGGACCCGTGAGGGATGAGCAGTTCTTC
CASSSGPVRDEQFF
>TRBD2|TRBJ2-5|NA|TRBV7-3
TGTGCCAGCAGCTTACTAGCGGGGAGGACCCAGTACTTC
CASSLLAGRTQYF
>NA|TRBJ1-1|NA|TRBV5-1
TGCGCCAGCAGCTTGGAACCCCGCGAGAACACTGAAGCTTTCTTT
CASSLEPRENTEAFF
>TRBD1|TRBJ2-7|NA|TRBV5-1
TGCGCCAGCAGCCCAGGACAGGGGACTCGGGAGCAGTACTTC
CASSPGQGTREQYF
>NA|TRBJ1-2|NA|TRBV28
TGTGCGGCCGACACCACGGGCTATGGCTACACCTTC
CAADTTGYGYTF
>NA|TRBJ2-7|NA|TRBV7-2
TGTGCCAGCAGCTTATCCTACGAGCAGTACTTC
CASSLSYEQYF
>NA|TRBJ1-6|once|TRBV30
TGTGCCTGTCAACCGGGAGGGGACTTTTTCTCCTATAATTCACCCCTCCACTTT
CACQPGGDFFSYNSPLHF
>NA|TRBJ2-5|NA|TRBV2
TGTGCCAGCAAACGACAGGTCCAAGAGACCCAGTACTTC
CASKRQVQETQYF
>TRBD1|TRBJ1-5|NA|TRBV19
TGTGCCAGTAGTACCGACAGGGCGGAAAATCAGCCCCAGCATTTT
CASSTDRAENQPQHF
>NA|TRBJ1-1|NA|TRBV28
TGTGCCAGCACCCTTCGGGGGCTTACTGAAGCTTTCTTT
CASTLRGLTEAFF
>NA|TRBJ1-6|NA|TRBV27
TGTGCCAGCAGTCTCCGGGTACAGAGCTCCTATAATTCACCCCTCCACTTT
CASSLRVQSSYNSPLHF
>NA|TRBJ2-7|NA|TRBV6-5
TGTGCCAGCAGTGAAGGGCGGCCCCCCTACGAGCAGTACTTC
CASSEGRPPYEQYF
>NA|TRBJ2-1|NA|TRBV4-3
TGCGCCAGCAGCCTCGGGTTGGGGGAGCGGAATGAGCAGTTCTTC
CASSLGLGERNEQFF
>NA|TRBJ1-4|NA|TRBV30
TGTGCCTGGAGGGGTTTCGGGTTAAATGAAAAACTGTTTTTT
CAWRGFGLNEKLFF
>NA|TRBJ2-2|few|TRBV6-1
TGTGCCAGCAGTGAAGCCCTAGGGAACACCGGGGAGCTGTTTTTT
CASSEALGNTGELFF
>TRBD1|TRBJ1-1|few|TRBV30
TGTGCCTGGAGGAAGTCAGGGGGCACTGAAGCTTTCTTT
CAWRKSGGTEAFF
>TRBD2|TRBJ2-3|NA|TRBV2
TGTGCCAGCAGTGGACTAGCGGGCCTCAGCACAGATACGCAGTATTTT
CASSGLAGLSTDTQYF
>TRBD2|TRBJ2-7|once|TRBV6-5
TGTGCCAGCGGGCCTAGCGGGAGTTTGCTCGAGCAGTACTTC
CASGPSGSLLEQYF
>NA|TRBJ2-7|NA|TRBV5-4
TGTGCCAGCCGGCCAGCTAGCAACTTCTACGAGCAGTACTTC
CASRPASNFYEQYF
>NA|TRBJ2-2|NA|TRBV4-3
TGCGCCAGCAGCCAAGACACCCCCGGGGGTTCCGGGGAGCTGTTTTTT
CASSQDTPGGSGELFF
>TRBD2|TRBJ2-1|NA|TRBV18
TGTGCCAGCTCACTCTCTAGCGGGAGGTCGAATGAGCAGTTCTTC
CASSLSSGRSNEQFF
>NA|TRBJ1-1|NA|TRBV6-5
TGTGCATCCGGGCGGATGAACACTGAAGCTTTCTTT
CASGRMNTEAFF
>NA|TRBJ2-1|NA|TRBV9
TGTGCCAGCAGCAGGACGGATATTCGGAATGAGCAGTTCTTC
CASSRTDIRNEQFF
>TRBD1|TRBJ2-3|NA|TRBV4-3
TGCGCCAGCAGCAGACAGGGGAAGAGCACAGATACGCAGTATTTT
CASSRQGKSTDTQYF
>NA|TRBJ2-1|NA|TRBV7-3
TGTGCCAGCAGCTTAACTGGGTACAATGAGCAGTTCTTC
CASSLTGYNEQFF
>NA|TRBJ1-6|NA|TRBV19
TGTGCCAGTAGTATTCGGCGGAGTCGCTCCTATAATTCACCCCTCCACTTT
CASSIRRSRSYNSPLHF
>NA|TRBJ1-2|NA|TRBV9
TGTGCCAGCAGCCTAAATCAGGGGACACAGTATGGCTACACCTTC
CASSLNQGTQYGYTF
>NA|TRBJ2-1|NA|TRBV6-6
TGTGCCAGCAGTTACTCGAGTAGCTACAATGAGCAGTTCTTC
CASSYSSSYNEQFF
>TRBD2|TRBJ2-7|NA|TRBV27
TGTGCCAGCAGTCGGCCCGGGGGACTATCCTACGAGCAGTACTTC
CASSRPGGLSYEQYF
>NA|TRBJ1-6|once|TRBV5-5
TGTGCCAGCAGCTTGGAAGGGACCCCAAATAATTCACCCCTCCACTTT
CASSLEGTPNNSPLHF
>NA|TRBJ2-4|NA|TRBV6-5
TGTGCCAGCAGGGACAGAGCCAAAAACATTCAGTACTTC
CASRDRAKNIQYF
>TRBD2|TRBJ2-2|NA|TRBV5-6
TGTGCCAGCAGCTCGGCGGGCGGGGGGAACACCGGGGAGCTGTTTTTT
CASSSAGGGNTGELFF
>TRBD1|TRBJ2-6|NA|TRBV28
TGTGCCAGCAGTACCCGGACAGGGGGCACCTCTGGGGCCAACGTCCTGACTTTC
CASSTRTGGTSGANVLTF
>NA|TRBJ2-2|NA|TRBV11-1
TGTGCCAGCAGCTCCTACACCGGGGAGCTGTTTTTT
CASSSYTGELFF
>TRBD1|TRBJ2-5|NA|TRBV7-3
TGTGCCAGCAGCCCAGGGGGCAGGGACCACCAAGAGACCCAGTACTTC
CASSPGGRDHQETQYF
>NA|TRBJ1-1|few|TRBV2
TGTGCCAGCAGTGACGTAGGAACGCAAGCTTTCTTT
CASSDVGTQAFF
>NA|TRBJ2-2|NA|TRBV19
TGTGCCAGTAGTATTTTAGCCGAATACGGGGAGCTGTTTTTT
CASSILAEYGELFF
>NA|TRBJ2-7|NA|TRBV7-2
TGTGCCAGCAGCTTTGGTCCCGAGCAGTACTTC
CASSFGPEQYF
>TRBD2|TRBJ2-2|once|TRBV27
TGTGCCAGCAGTTTTGTGGCGGGGAGGGCCGGGGAGCTGTTTTTT
CASSFVAGRAGELFF
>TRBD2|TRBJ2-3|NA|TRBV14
TGTGCCAGCAGCCAATCCTCCCTAGCGGGACCCACAGATACGCAGTATTTT
CASSQSSLAGPTDTQYF
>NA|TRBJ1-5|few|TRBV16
TGTGCCAGCAGCCAGGGGAGGGCTGCTAGCAATCAGCCCCAGCATTTT
CASSQGRAASNQPQHF
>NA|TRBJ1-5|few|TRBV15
TGTGCCACTTCAACCGTTAATGCTCAGCCCCAGCATTTT
CATSTVNAQPQHF
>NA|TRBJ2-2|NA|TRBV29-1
TGCAGCGTTGACGGGGGGCTCAACACCGGGGAGCTGTTTTTT
CSVDGGLNTGELFF
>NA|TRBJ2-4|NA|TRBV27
TGTGCCAGCAGTTTGGGGGGCTTGGGGAACATTCAGTACTTC
CASSLGGLGNIQYF
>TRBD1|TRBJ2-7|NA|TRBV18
TGTGCCAGCTCCCGACAGGGGAGCGCATCCTACGAGCAGTACTTC
CASSRQGSASYEQYF
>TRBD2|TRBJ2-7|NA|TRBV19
TGTGCCAGTAGTAGCAGCGGGGGGGCCTACGAGCAGTACTTC
CASSSSGGAYEQYF
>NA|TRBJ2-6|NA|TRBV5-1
TGCGCCAGCAGCTTGGCCATGGGGGTTGGAACTGGGGCCAACGTCCTGACTTTC
CASSLAMGVGTGANVLTF
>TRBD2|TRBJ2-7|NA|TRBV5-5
TGTGCCAGCAGCTGGAAGACTAGCGGGAGGTTCGAGCAGTACTTC
CASSWKTSGRFEQYF
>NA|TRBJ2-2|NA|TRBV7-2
TGTGCCAGCAGCGCATCGAGGGGCGGGGAGCTGTTTTTT
CASSASRGGELFF
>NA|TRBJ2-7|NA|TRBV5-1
TGCGCCAGCAGCTTAGACGAGCAGTACTTC
CASSLDEQYF
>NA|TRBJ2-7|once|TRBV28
TGTGCCAGCAGTTTAGGGAAGGGTATAGCCTACGAGCAGTACTTC
CASSLGKGIAYEQYF
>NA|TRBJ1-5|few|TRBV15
TGTGCCACCAGCAGAGGCGGCAGAGCAAGCAATCAGCCCCAGCATTTT
CATSRGGRASNQPQHF